Listed below are T cell receptor beta chains from one sample, sequenced in a study of CD8 T cells in ankylosing spondylitis. TCRdb re-analysed the 5' RACE reads in MiXCR, keeping a single row per CDR3 protein. The sample yields about 130,000 distinct CDR3 sequences, roughly 6.6% seen once. Sequences were obtained from blood, either unsorted or a sorted T cell fraction (not recorded which). These receptor sequences come from a male donor with ankylosing spondylitis or in good health (not recorded which). Each CDR3 is given with its conserved first and last residue. A D gene is named only where the DNA matches it firmly. Size tells how often a clone was seen (once, few, many) or the class of an expanded clone, and some rows leave it out.

J gene	clone size	V gene	D gene	CDR3 protein	CDR3 DNA
TRBJ1-4	few	TRBV18	TRBD1	CASSFGTGFEKLFF	TGTGCCAGCTCCTTCGGGACAGGGTTTGAAAAACTGTTTTTT
TRBJ2-3	many	TRBV7-2	TRBD2	CASSLFKREINTQYF	TGTGCCAGCAGCTTATTCAAGCGGGAGATAAATACGCAGTATTTT
TRBJ2-7	NA	TRBV27	TRBD2	CASSLSAGGLKDEQYF	TGTGCCAGCAGTTTATCCGCGGGAGGGCTTAAGGACGAGCAGTACTTC
TRBJ1-2	many	TRBV28	NA	CASSGAQTVYGYTF	TGTGCCAGCAGCGGCGCGCAGACAGTCTATGGCTACACCTTC
TRBJ2-5	many	TRBV20-1	TRBD2	CSAPRLAGETQYF	TGCAGTGCTCCCCGACTAGCTGGAGAGACCCAGTACTTC
TRBJ2-3	many	TRBV7-2	NA	CASSRDLGDTQYF	TGTGCCAGCAGCAGAGACTTGGGGGATACGCAGTATTTT
TRBJ2-2	many	TRBV2	NA	CASSPTSNTGELFF	TGTGCCAGCAGTCCGACATCAAACACCGGGGAGCTGTTTTTT
TRBJ2-1	NA	TRBV2	NA	CASIGGADEQFF	TGTGCCAGCATAGGGGGGGCTGATGAGCAGTTCTTC
TRBJ1-5	many	TRBV18	NA	CASSPLESNQPQHF	TGTGCCAGCTCACCGTTGGAAAGCAATCAGCCCCAGCATTTT
TRBJ2-3	many	TRBV20-1	NA	CSAPSPGLTDTQYF	TGCAGTGCTCCGTCCCCCGGTCTCACAGATACGCAGTATTTT
TRBJ2-7	NA	TRBV15	NA	CATSARGELAKSYEQYF	TGTGCCACCAGCGCGAGGGGGGAATTGGCCAAAAGCTACGAGCAGTACTTC
TRBJ1-2	many	TRBV5-1	TRBD1	CASSPTTGMRGYTF	TGCGCCAGCAGCCCCACGACAGGGATGCGTGGCTACACCTTC
TRBJ1-2	few	TRBV30	NA	CAWSVLASGDGYTF	TGTGCCTGGAGTGTACTAGCATCGGGCGATGGCTACACCTTC
TRBJ2-7	many	TRBV7-8	TRBD2	CASSLMGLAGVPHEQYF	TGTGCCAGCAGCTTAATGGGACTAGCGGGAGTTCCTCACGAGCAGTACTTC
TRBJ2-3	many	TRBV20-1	TRBD2	CSARDGGLAGGSTDTQYF	TGCAGTGCTAGAGATGGGGGACTAGCGGGGGGCTCCACAGATACGCAGTATTTT
TRBJ2-1	many	TRBV5-1	NA	CASSSGGQGRGEQFF	TGCGCCAGCAGCAGTGGGGGTCAGGGACGGGGTGAGCAGTTCTTC
TRBJ2-5	NA	TRBV18	TRBD2	CASSRMNGGQETQYF	TGTGCCAGCTCGCGGATGAACGGGGGGCAAGAGACCCAGTACTTC